One sample yielded the 30 T cell receptor beta chains listed below, sequenced in a study. One entry per CDR3 protein results from TCRdb running MiXCR on the 5' RACE reads. The sample lists about 46,000 distinct CDR3 sequences; 28% were seen once. Sequencing was performed on naive CD4+ T cells sorted from blood. Subset in this sample: naive CD4+ T cells, CD4+CD45RA+CD25-. Receptors were obtained from a female donor with breast cancer.

The chain links TRBV20-1 to TRBJ2-7, with D tentatively TRBD1 (6 bases). The V end lost 8 bases, the J end lost 0 bases, and 14 bases lay between the germline ends. The germline V gene has CDR1 DFQATT and CDR2 SNEGSKA (reference sequence). The CDR3 consists of 13 residues. The CDR3 is CSTPDSSSYEQYF. CDR3 bases: TGCAGTACTCCGGACAGTAGCTCCTACGAGCAGTACTTC.

There are many counts of this clonotype. The V gene is TRBV20-1, the J gene TRBJ2-1, with 9 nucleotides matching TRBD2. Per the germline V gene, CDR1 is DFQATT and CDR2 is SNEGSKA (reference sequence). The CDR3 contains 15 residues. Losses at the gene ends were 0 bases for V and 7 bases for J; bases not matched to a gene: 7. The CDR3 is CSARDSAGGLNEQFF. The CDR3 nucleotides are TGCAGTGCTAGAGATTCAGCGGGAGGATTAAATGAGCAGTTCTTC.

This sequence joins TRBV6-6 and TRBJ2-1, with D uncertain. Germline V gene sequence: CDR1 MNHNY, CDR2 SVGAGI (reference sequence). V dropped 0 bases and J dropped 0 bases, with 9 bases sitting between them. The CDR3 length is 16 residues. The CDR3 reads CASSYSMGSSYNEQFF. The CDR3 DNA reads TGTGCCAGCAGTTACTCGATGGGAAGCTCCTACAATGAGCAGTTCTTC.

J is TRBJ2-7 and V is TRBV11-3, with D perhaps matching TRBD2 (5 bases). Trimming cost V 3 bases and J 2 bases, with 8 bases left between them. Germline lookup yields CDR1 SGHNT and CDR2 YENEEA. The CDR3 loop spans 13 amino acids. The CDR3 DNA reads as TGTGCCAGCAGCTTTTCCGGGGCCTACGAGCAGTACTTC. This gives the protein CASSFSGAYEQYF.

This clonotype has at least ten counts. The rearrangement uses TRBV5-1 and TRBJ2-1, with D perhaps TRBD2 (5 bases). V was cut by 2 bases and J by 4 bases, with 13 bases left in between. The germline gives CDR1 SGHRS, CDR2 YFSETQ. The CDR3 is made up of 15 amino acids. CDR3 loop: CASSFLTTMYNEQFF. The CDR3 DNA follows: TGCGCCAGCAGCTTTCTGACTACGATGTACAATGAGCAGTTCTTC.

DNA for the CDR3: TGTGCCTGGAGTTTTAACAGGGTCACTGAAGCTTTCTTT. Its protein is CAWSFNRVTEAFF. The genes are TRBV30 and TRBJ1-1; TRBD1 might be the D (6 bases). The V gene lost 2 bases and the J gene lost 4 bases, with 11 bases spanning the gap. The CDR3 length is 13 residues. Germline CDR1 reads GTSNPN; CDR2 reads SVGIG (reference sequence).

The CDR3 region is CAISEPTGLTQYF. The DNA of the CDR3 is TGTGCCATCAGTGAGCCGACCGGTTTGACCCAGTACTTC. The J gene is TRBJ2-5, the V gene TRBV10-3, with D hard to call. Trimming stripped 2 bases from V and 7 bases from J, with 11 bases between. Germline CDR1 and CDR2: ENHRY and SYGVKD. The CDR3 covers 13 residues.

This clonotype showed up just a few times. The chain uses TRBV20-1 and TRBJ1-1, with unresolved D. Trimming took off 3 bases at V and 2 bases at J, with 19 bases between the two ends. Germline V gene data show CDR1 as DFQATT and CDR2 as SNEGSKA (reference sequence). The CDR3 length is 16 residues. The CDR3 here is CSARAPRQSKNTEAFF. The CDR3 DNA reads as TGCAGTGCTAGGGCGCCTCGCCAGTCAAAAAACACTGAAGCTTTCTTT.

By share, this clonotype ranks as medium-sized. The gene calls are TRBV9 and TRBJ2-3, with 8 positions matching TRBD2. The CDR3 extends over 16 amino acids. Germline lookup yields CDR1 SGDLS and CDR2 YYNGEE. V shed 0 bases, J shed 2 bases, and the junction held 5 bases outside the gene matches. The CDR3 region has the DNA TGTGCCAGCAGCGTAGCGGGGGGGGGCCCCACAGATACGCAGTATTTT. Translated, it gives CASSVAGGGPTDTQYF.

The chain links TRBV6-6 to TRBJ1-1, with D uncertain. Trimming shortened V by 7 bases and J by 3 bases, and 18 bases separated the two germline ends. There are 15 residues in the CDR3. Germline V gene sequence: CDR1 MNHNY, CDR2 SVGAGI (reference sequence). The CDR3: CASNPRRNTDTEAFF. The CDR3 DNA is TGTGCCAGCAACCCCCGTCGCAACACCGACACTGAAGCTTTCTTT.

The chain combines TRBV12-3 or TRBV12-4 with TRBJ2-3, with D tentatively TRBD1 or TRBD2 (5 bases each). The CDR3 totals 15 residues. Trimming took off 7 bases at V and 5 bases at J, with 19 bases between the two ends. CDR3 bases: TGTGCCAGCAATTTCGGGAAAGGGACGGTAGATACGCAGTATTTT. It translates to CASNFGKGTVDTQYF.

The chain links TRBV7-3 to TRBJ2-3; no reliable D call. Germline CDR1 SGHTA, CDR2 FQGTGA. With 6 bases removed from V and 1 base from J, the gap between germline ends came to 23 bases. The CDR3 is 18 amino acids. CDR3 loop: CASSKGPNSGIGTDTQYF. DNA of the CDR3: TGTGCCAGCAGTAAAGGACCGAACTCAGGCATAGGCACAGATACGCAGTATTTT.

The chain uses TRBV4-1 and TRBJ1-2, with 9 bases that match TRBD1. The CDR3 covers 17 residues. CDR1 and CDR2 from the germline V gene are MGHRA and YSYEKL. Losses at the gene ends were 1 base for V and 4 bases for J; bases not matched to a gene: 10. CDR3 sequence: CASSQVGAQGAGYGYTF. For the CDR3, the DNA is TGCGCCAGCAGCCAAGTGGGAGCACAGGGGGCGGGCTATGGCTACACCTTC.

This clonotype has only a few counts. V and J are TRBV7-2 and TRBJ1-1; D is unresolved. Germline V gene data show CDR1 as SGHTA and CDR2 as FQGNSA. The CDR3 has 13 residues. Trimming took off 3 bases at V and 4 bases at J, with 9 bases between the two ends. CDR3 coding DNA: TGTGCCAGCAGCTTGCCCCCGGCCACTGAAGCTTTCTTT. As protein: CASSLPPATEAFF. The entire variable domain, with the rest obtained from reference TRBV7-2 and TRBJ1-1, is as follows: GAGVSQSPSNKVTEKGKDVELRCDPISGHTALYWYRQSLGQGLEFLIYFQGNSAPDKSGLPSDRFSAERTGGSVSTLTIQRTQQEDSAVYLCASSLPPATEAFFGQGTRLTVV.

This rearrangement joins TRBV12-3 or TRBV12-4 to TRBJ1-4; D gene ambiguous. The CDR3 sequence is 16 residues long. V was pared by 8 bases and J by 0 bases, with 16 bases between. The CDR3 here is CASGSFSHTTNEKLFF. The CDR3 DNA reads TGTGCCAGCGGTTCCTTCTCACACACAACTAATGAAAAACTGTTTTTT.

The gene calls are TRBV24-1 and TRBJ2-2, with 8 bases identical to TRBD1. Germline CDR1 reads KGHDR; CDR2 reads SFDVKD. V was clipped by 10 bases and J by 2 bases; unmatched bases: 2. This CDR3 region has 13 residues. The DNA of the CDR3 is TGTGCCACTGGGACAGGTAACACCGGGGAGCTGTTTTTT. Amino acids: CATGTGNTGELFF.

This sequence joins TRBV2 and TRBJ2-4, with D tentatively TRBD1 or TRBD2 (5 bases each). Germline V gene data show CDR1 as SNHLY and CDR2 as FYNNEI. The V gene lost 11 bases and the J gene lost 8 bases, with 25 bases spanning the gap. The CDR3 extends over 15 amino acids. As DNA, the CDR3 is TGTGCCGGCGGCTCAGGGACGGCAACATTATACATTCAGTACTTC. Translation: CAGGSGTATLYIQYF.

The chain carries TRBV12-3 or TRBV12-4 and TRBJ2-3; 8 bases agree with TRBD1. J gave up 3 bases and V 4 bases, and 9 bases lay outside the gene matches. This CDR3 region has 16 residues. The CDR3 DNA sequence: TGTGCCAGCAGTTCCTGGACAGGGAAAGGGACAGATACGCAGTATTTT. As protein: CASSSWTGKGTDTQYF.

The V call is TRBV20-1, the J call TRBJ2-6; weak D call: TRBD2 (6 bases). Trimming took off 3 bases at V and 2 bases at J, with 8 bases between the two ends. Germline V gives CDR1 DFQATT, CDR2 SNEGSKA (reference sequence). The CDR3 totals 14 residues. CDR3 coding DNA: TGCAGTGCTAGCGAGCGGGCTGGGGCCAACGTCCTGACTTTC. Translating gives CSASERAGANVLTF.

Many counts were recorded for this clonotype. V usage is TRBV7-3 and J usage is TRBJ1-2; D ambiguous. CDR1 SGHTA and CDR2 FQGTGA come from the germline V gene. The CDR3 extends over 13 amino acids. Trimming removed 0 bases from V and 6 bases from J, with 8 bases in between. The CDR3 DNA is TGTGCCAGCAGCTTAACTGATCGTGATGGCTACACCTTC. This encodes CASSLTDRDGYTF. Filled out from reference TRBV7-3 and TRBJ1-2, the complete variable domain reads GAGVSQTPSNKVTEKGKYVELRCDPISGHTALYWYRQSLGQGPEFLIYFQGTGAADDSGLPNDRFFAVRPEGSVSTLKIQRTERGDSAVYLCASSLTDRDGYTFGSGTRLTVV.

This clonotype appeared a few times. The V call is TRBV5-1, the J call TRBJ2-2, with a possible D match to TRBD1 (6 bases). Germline loops: CDR1 SGHRS, CDR2 YFSETQ. Trimming stripped 4 bases from V and 3 bases from J, with 13 bases between. This CDR3 region has 15 residues. The CDR3 is CASSVGGVHTGELFF. The CDR3 DNA follows: TGCGCCAGCAGCGTAGGGGGAGTTCACACCGGGGAGCTGTTTTTT.

This clonotype was seen more than once but under ten times. The chain recombines TRBV27 with TRBJ1-5, with 7 nucleotides matching TRBD1. V lost 10 bases and J lost 2; bases outside the gene matches: 11. This CDR3 contains 15 residues. From germline, CDR1 is MNHEY and CDR2 SMNVEV (reference sequence). Here the CDR3 reads CATKSGGRGNQPQHF. The CDR3 DNA reads as TGTGCCACCAAATCAGGGGGGAGAGGCAATCAGCCCCAGCATTTT.

The chain is built from TRBV7-2 and TRBJ2-3; 7 nucleotides match TRBD1. This CDR3 comprises 15 residues. Unmatched junction bases numbered 5, after V lost 2 bases and J lost 3 bases. Germline loops: CDR1 SGHTA, CDR2 FQGNSA. The CDR3 coding sequence is TGTGCCAGCAGCTTACCGACAGGGAGAACAGATACGCAGTATTTT. As protein: CASSLPTGRTDTQYF.

The chain has TRBV7-8 and TRBJ2-2, with unresolved D. V lost 5 bases to trimming and J lost 4 bases, with 14 bases between them. Germline CDR1 is SGHVS and CDR2 is FQNEAQ. CDR3 length equals 15 residues. CDR3 in DNA: TGTGCCAGCAGCGTTACCGGGCCTTTCACCGGGGAGCTGTTTTTT. Protein: CASSVTGPFTGELFF.

A few counts support this clonotype. V usage is TRBV7-2 and J usage is TRBJ1-1; TRBD1 might be the D (6 bases). Trimming stripped 5 bases from V and 1 base from J, with 14 bases between. The germline gives CDR1 SGHTA, CDR2 FQGNSA. The CDR3 covers 15 residues. The CDR3 loop reads CASSKRTVSNTEAFF. CDR3 nucleotides: TGTGCCAGCAGCAAGAGGACAGTTTCGAACACTGAAGCTTTCTTT.

The rearrangement links TRBV9 to TRBJ2-1; D is tentatively TRBD1 or TRBD2 (5 bases each). This CDR3 contains 15 residues. Trimming cost V 0 bases and J 6 bases, with 13 bases left between them. Germline V lookup: CDR1 SGDLS, CDR2 YYNGEE. The CDR3 spells CASSVAFEGFNEQFF. Written as DNA, the CDR3 is TGTGCCAGCAGCGTAGCTTTTGAGGGGTTCAATGAGCAGTTCTTC.

Many counts were recorded for this clonotype. The genes are TRBV20-1 and TRBJ2-1, with D possibly being TRBD1 (5 bases). The CDR3 extends over 12 amino acids. CDR1 DFQATT and CDR2 SNEGSKA come from the germline V gene (reference sequence). The germline V and J ends were trimmed by 1 base and 16 bases, with 17 bases remaining between them. This chain's CDR3 is CSARARELAYFF. For the CDR3, the DNA is TGCAGTGCTAGAGCCAGGGAATTAGCATATTTCTTC.

The chain couples TRBV7-8 to TRBJ2-1; 7 nucleotides line up with TRBD1. CDR3 length: 16 residues. J gave up 7 bases and V 2 bases, and 11 bases lay outside the gene matches. The germline CDR1 and CDR2 sequences are SGHVS and FQNEAQ. CDR3 protein: CASSLRAQDRQNEQFF. DNA for the CDR3: TGTGCCAGCAGCTTAAGGGCCCAGGACAGGCAGAATGAGCAGTTCTTC.

This clonotype is labeled as medium-sized. The V gene is TRBV5-1, the J gene TRBJ2-1; D gene unclear. Trimming took off 2 bases at V and 10 bases at J, with 16 bases between the two ends. Germline values: CDR1 SGHRS, CDR2 YFSETQ. The CDR3 is made up of 14 amino acids. CDR3 coding DNA: TGCGCCAGCAGCTTAAGTCAGCCGACGGACGAGCAGTTCTTC. Amino acid sequence: CASSLSQPTDEQFF.

This clonotype turned up a few times. This chain connects TRBV4-1 to TRBJ2-1; 11 bases map to TRBD1. Germline loops: CDR1 MGHRA, CDR2 YSYEKL. V shed 4 bases and J 5 bases; nucleotides not matched to a gene: 10. CDR3 length: 17 amino acids. CDR3 loop: CASSPRDRGGIDNEQFF. The CDR3 coding sequence is TGCGCCAGCAGCCCGCGGGACAGGGGGGGGATAGACAATGAGCAGTTCTTC.